This T cell receptor beta chain comes out of a study of shared clonotypes between healthy human individuals. This CDR3 has 17 amino acids. The germline V gene has CDR1 KGHSH and CDR2 LQKENI. Trimming left V 3 bases short and J 4 bases short, with 16 bases between. This clone was detected only once. As yet, its antigen is unknown. Libraries were prepared by immunoSEQ multiplex PCR; TCRdb keeps only in-frame clonotypes and omits some of them. The table has about 1.5 million clones, 95% to 99% seen once. Study findings and constraints: Few donors restricted represented genetic and exposure-history diversity. Among the subsets, naive ones generally showed larger estimated richness than memory ones.

The receptor was isolated from a man aged 25 to 45 in good health. The rearrangement joins TRBV18 to TRBJ2-6; D possibly corresponds to TRBD1 (6 bases). Sequenced input: naive CD4+ T cells sorted from blood. Subset indicated: CD45RA+ positively selected. The CDR3 bases are TGTGCCAGCTCACCCTGGTCCCAGGGGCCCGGGGCCAACGTCCTGACTTTC. This codes for CASSPWSQGPGANVLTF.